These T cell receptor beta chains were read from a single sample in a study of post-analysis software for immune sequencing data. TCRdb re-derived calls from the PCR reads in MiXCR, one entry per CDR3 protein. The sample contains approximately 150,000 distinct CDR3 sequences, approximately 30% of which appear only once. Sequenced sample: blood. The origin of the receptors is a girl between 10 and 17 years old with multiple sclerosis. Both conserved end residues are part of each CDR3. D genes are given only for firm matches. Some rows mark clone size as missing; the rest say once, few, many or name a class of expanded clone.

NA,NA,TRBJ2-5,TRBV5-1,TGCGCCAGCAGCTTTTTGCAGCGCCCTCAGGGCAATGAGCAGTACTTC,CASSFLQRPQGNEQYF
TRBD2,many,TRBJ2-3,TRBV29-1,TGCAGCGTTGGGCTAGCGGGAGGGTCAGATACGCAGTATTTT,CSVGLAGGSDTQYF
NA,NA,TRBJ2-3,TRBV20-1,TGCAGTGCCAGGCGGACTATAGGGGGACTCACAGATACGCAGTATTTT,CSARRTIGGLTDTQYF
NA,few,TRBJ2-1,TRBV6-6,TGTGCCAGCAGCCAACTTGCCGGGAGAGATGAGCAGTTCTTC,CASSQLAGRDEQFF
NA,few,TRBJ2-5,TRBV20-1,TGCAGTGTTCGAGAGTGGACAGCCCAAGAGACCCAGTACTTC,CSVREWTAQETQYF
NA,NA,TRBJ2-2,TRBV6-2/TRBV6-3,TGTGCCAGCAGTTACTCGGTGGCGGAGTCGAACACCGGGGAGCTGTTTTTT,CASSYSVAESNTGELFF
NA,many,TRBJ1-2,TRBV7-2,TGTGCCAGCACCAAGACGGGTCCTAACTATGGCTACACCTTC,CASTKTGPNYGYTF
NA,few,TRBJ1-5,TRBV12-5,TGTGCTAGTGGTTTTGGGACCATCGCGGGACAGCCCCAGCATTTT,CASGFGTIAGQPQHF
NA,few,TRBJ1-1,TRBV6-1,TGTGCCAGCAGTGATGGGGAGGACACTGAAGCTTTCTTT,CASSDGEDTEAFF
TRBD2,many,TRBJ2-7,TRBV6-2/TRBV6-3,TGTGCCAGCACCGCTGTCCGTAGCGGGAGCTACGAGCAGTACTTC,CASTAVRSGSYEQYF
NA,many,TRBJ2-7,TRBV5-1,TGCGCCAGCAGCTTGGCCCCGACTAGTATGTACGAGCAGTACTTC,CASSLAPTSMYEQYF
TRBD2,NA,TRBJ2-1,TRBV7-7,TGTGCCAGCAGCTTAGGGACTAGCGGGTTTGAGCAGTTCTTC,CASSLGTSGFEQFF
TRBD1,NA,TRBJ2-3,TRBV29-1,TGCAGCGTAGCTGGGACAGGGGGATTAGATACGCAGTATTTT,CSVAGTGGLDTQYF
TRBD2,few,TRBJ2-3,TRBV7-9,TGTGCCAGCAGCTTAGGCCAGCGGGATATCTCAGATACGCAGTATTTT,CASSLGQRDISDTQYF
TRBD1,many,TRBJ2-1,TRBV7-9,TGTGCCAGCAGCCTGCGACAGGGACACTACAATGAGCAGTTCTTC,CASSLRQGHYNEQFF
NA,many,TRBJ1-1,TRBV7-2,TGTGCCAGCAGCCCACAAATACTCAAGAACACTGAAGCTTTCTTT,CASSPQILKNTEAFF
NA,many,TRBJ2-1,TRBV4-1,TGCGCCAGCAGCCAAGTAATGCATGAGCAGTTCTTC,CASSQVMHEQFF
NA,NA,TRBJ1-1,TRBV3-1,TGTGCCAGCAGCCAAGATCCGGGTGTGAACACTGAAGCTTTCTTT,CASSQDPGVNTEAFF
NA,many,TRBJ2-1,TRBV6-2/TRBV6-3,TGTGCCAGCAGTTACAGCCGACTCCGCAATGAGCAGTTCTTC,CASSYSRLRNEQFF
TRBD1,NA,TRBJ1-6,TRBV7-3,TGTGCCAGCAGCCCGGGGACAGGCGATAATTCACCCCTCCACTTT,CASSPGTGDNSPLHF
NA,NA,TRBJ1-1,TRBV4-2,TGTGCCAGCAGCCAAGTATCCGGGCCCACTGAAGCTTTCTTT,CASSQVSGPTEAFF
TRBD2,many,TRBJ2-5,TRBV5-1,TGCGCCAGCAGTCCCTCGGGAGGGGCAGAGACCCAGTACTTC,CASSPSGGAETQYF
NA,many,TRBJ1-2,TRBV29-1,TGCAGCGTTGAAAGAGTCTATGGCTACACCTTC,CSVERVYGYTF
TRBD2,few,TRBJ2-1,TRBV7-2,TGTGCCAGCAGCCGAAGCGGGAGTTCCTACAATGAGCAGTTCTTC,CASSRSGSSYNEQFF
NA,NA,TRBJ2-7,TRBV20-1,TGCGGTGCTAGTTCCGGGGGTTTCTACGAGCAGTACTTC,CGASSGGFYEQYF
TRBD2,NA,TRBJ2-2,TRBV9,TGTGCCAGCAGCCCCCGGGGTAGCGGGAGTAGATTCTTCACCGGGGAGCTGTTTTTT,CASSPRGSGSRFFTGELFF
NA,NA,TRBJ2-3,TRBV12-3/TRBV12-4,TGTGCCAGCAGTTTATTAGTGACAGATACGCAGTATTTT,CASSLLVTDTQYF
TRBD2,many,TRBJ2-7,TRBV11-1,TGTGCCAGCAGCTTAAGGCGGGAGACATACGAGCAGTACTTC,CASSLRRETYEQYF
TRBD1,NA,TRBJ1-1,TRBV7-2,TGTGCCAGCAGCATCCGGGACAGGGGCCCCATGACTGAAGCTTTCTTT,CASSIRDRGPMTEAFF
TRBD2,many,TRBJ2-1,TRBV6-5,TGTGCCAGCAGTTCCCCCGGACTAGGTTCCAATGAGCAGTTCTTC,CASSSPGLGSNEQFF
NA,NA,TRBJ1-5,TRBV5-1,TGCGCCAGCAGCTTGGAGGGGTCCAGCAATCAGCCCCAGCATTTT,CASSLEGSSNQPQHF
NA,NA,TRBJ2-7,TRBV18,TGTGCCAGCTCATCTCTGGAAGATTATCCCCACTACGAGCAGTACTTC,CASSSLEDYPHYEQYF
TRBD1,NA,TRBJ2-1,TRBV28,TGTGCCAGCAGTCTCCGGGACAGGGCGGTGGGTGAGCAGTTCTTC,CASSLRDRAVGEQFF
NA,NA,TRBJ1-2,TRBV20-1,TGCAGTGCTGGGCACTCCCCTTCTGACTATGGCTACACCTTC,CSAGHSPSDYGYTF
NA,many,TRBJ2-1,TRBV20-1,TGCAGTGCTAGAGATCACGTCGTCTACAATGAGCAGTTCTTC,CSARDHVVYNEQFF
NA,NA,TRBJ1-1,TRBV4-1,TGCGCCAGCAGCCAACCTTTGTCGAACACTGAAGCTTTCTTT,CASSQPLSNTEAFF
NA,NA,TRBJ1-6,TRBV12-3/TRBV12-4,TGTGCCAGCAGTCCTCGACAGGCCCCGGGGGGGTCACCCCTCCACTTT,CASSPRQAPGGSPLHF
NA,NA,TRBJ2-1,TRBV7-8,TGTGCCAGCAGCTTATATGGGGGGAAAGGGGACTCCCCCTACAATGAGCAGTTCTTC,CASSLYGGKGDSPYNEQFF
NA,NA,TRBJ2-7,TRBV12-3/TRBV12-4,TGTGCCAGCAGCCGGGGACCCCACGAGCAGTACTTC,CASSRGPHEQYF
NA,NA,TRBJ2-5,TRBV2,TGTGCCAGCAGTGAAAAAGTAGTTGGGGAGACCCAGTACTTC,CASSEKVVGETQYF
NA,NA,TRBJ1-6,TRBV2,TGTGCCAGCAGCCCCGGGGGTTCAACACCCCTCCACTTT,CASSPGGSTPLHF
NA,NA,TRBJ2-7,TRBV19,TGTGCCAGTAGTAAGGGAGTGAGCTCCTACGAGCAGTACTTC,CASSKGVSSYEQYF
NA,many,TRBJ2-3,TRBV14,TGTGCCAGCAGCCCTTTCGCGGATACGCAGTATTTT,CASSPFADTQYF
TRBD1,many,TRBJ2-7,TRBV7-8,TGTGCCAGCAGCTTAGTGACCGGGACAGGGGTCCACGAGCAGTACTTC,CASSLVTGTGVHEQYF
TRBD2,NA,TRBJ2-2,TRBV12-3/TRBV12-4,TGTGCCAGCAGCCCTAGCGGGAGGATGACCGGGGAGCTGTTTTTT,CASSPSGRMTGELFF
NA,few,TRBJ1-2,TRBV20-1,TGCAGTGCTAGGAGGGACTTGGGGCGGCTGGACTACACCTTC,CSARRDLGRLDYTF
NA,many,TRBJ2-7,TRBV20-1,TGCAGTGCCTTCGTCGGGTACGAGCAGTACTTC,CSAFVGYEQYF
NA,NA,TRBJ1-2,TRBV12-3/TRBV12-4,TGTGCCAGCAGTTTAGAAGTTGGGGGAGGCTACACCTTC,CASSLEVGGGYTF
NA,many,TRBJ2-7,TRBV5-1,TGCGCCAGCAGCTTGGCACTCCCACACTACAACGAGCAGTACTTC,CASSLALPHYNEQYF